These T cell receptor beta chains were read from a single sample in a study of response to subunit inactivated influenza vaccine. TCRdb reprocessed the RT-PCR reads with MiXCR, giving one entry per CDR3 protein. This table has 650,000 to 800,000 distinct CDR3 sequences, around 13% appearing once. Here the sequenced sample was PBMCs from blood, taken 14 to 15 days before vaccination. These receptors were collected from a man aged 50-59 years who received an inactivated influenza vaccine. Each CDR3 is given with its conserved first and last residue. A D gene is named only where the DNA matches it firmly. Clone size is given for some rows only: seen once, a few or many times, or a class if the clone is expanded.

TRBJ2-1 | . | . | TRBV5-1 | CASSLGGVRNEQFF | TGCGCCAGCAGCTTGGGAGGGGTTCGGAATGAGCAGTTCTTC
TRBJ1-5 | TRBD1 | few | TRBV7-2 | CASSFGTGDNQPQHF | TGTGCCAGCAGCTTCGGGACAGGGGACAATCAGCCCCAGCATTTT
TRBJ2-5 | . | many | TRBV5-1 | CASSGADQETQYF | TGCGCCAGCAGCGGGGCAGACCAAGAGACCCAGTACTTC
TRBJ2-3 | . | few | TRBV6-2/TRBV6-3 | CASSYDGLPTDTQYF | TGTGCCAGCAGTTATGATGGGTTACCAACAGATACGCAGTATTTT
TRBJ2-3 | . | few | TRBV5-1 | CASSIGARLTDTQYF | TGCGCCAGCAGCATCGGGGCGAGACTTACAGATACGCAGTATTTT
TRBJ2-2 | . | . | TRBV11-1 | CASSPAYSTGAYDRGKLFF | TGTGCCAGCAGCCCCGCATACAGTACTGGAGCATACGACCGGGGGAAGCTGTTTTTT
TRBJ2-7 | . | few | TRBV6-5 | CASSYGRLREQYF | TGTGCCAGCAGTTACGGGCGTCTCCGTGAGCAGTACTTC
TRBJ2-3 | TRBD1 | many | TRBV11-2 | CASSLGQGVDTQYF | TGTGCCAGCAGCTTGGGACAGGGAGTAGATACGCAGTATTTT
TRBJ2-7 | TRBD2 | . | TRBV7-6 | CASSPRAGGTYEQYF | TGTGCCAGCAGCCCCCGAGCGGGAGGAACCTACGAGCAGTACTTC
TRBJ1-1 | . | . | TRBV15 | CATSSVGPLVGGDTEAFF | TGTGCCACCAGCAGTGTTGGGCCCCTCGTCGGGGGGGACACTGAAGCTTTCTTT
TRBJ2-7 | . | . | TRBV28 | CASSKTGGDYEQYF | TGTGCCAGCAGTAAAACAGGGGGGGACTACGAGCAGTACTTC
TRBJ2-6 | . | . | TRBV4-2 | CASSPEGAGGTGANVLTF | TGTGCCAGCAGCCCGGAGGGCGCAGGAGGTACTGGGGCCAACGTCCTGACTTTC
TRBJ1-1 | . | many | TRBV5-1 | CASSLAGLSDAFF | TGCGCCAGCAGCTTGGCCGGTCTTTCTGACGCTTTCTTT
TRBJ1-2 | . | few | TRBV27 | CASSLRGRSQGGYTF | TGTGCCAGCAGTTTGAGGGGCAGATCCCAGGGTGGCTACACCTTC
TRBJ1-6 | . | few | TRBV12-3/TRBV12-4 | CASTIGGGRTVGSPLHF | TGTGCCAGCACCATCGGCGGGGGGCGCACGGTGGGATCACCCCTCCACTTT
TRBJ1-1 | . | few | TRBV7-2 | CASSTREGENTEAFF | TGTGCCAGCAGCACCCGGGAAGGGGAGAACACTGAAGCTTTCTTT
TRBJ2-1 | . | few | TRBV5-1 | CASMDQVSYNEQFF | TGCGCCAGCATGGACCAAGTATCCTACAATGAGCAGTTCTTC
TRBJ2-3 | . | few | TRBV27 | CASSLNQDSTTQYF | TGTGCCAGCAGTTTGAACCAAGACAGTACTACGCAGTATTTT
TRBJ1-1 | TRBD1 | . | TRBV5-1 | CASSPGRGPVTEAFF | TGCGCCAGCAGCCCGGGAAGGGGGCCGGTCACTGAAGCTTTCTTT
TRBJ2-2 | TRBD2 | . | TRBV20-1 | CSARGPPAGGPGGELFF | TGCAGTGCTAGAGGACCTCCAGCGGGAGGGCCGGGTGGGGAGCTGTTTTTT
TRBJ2-7 | . | many | TRBV5-1 | CASSKQGITYEQYF | TGCGCCAGCAGTAAGCAGGGGATCACCTACGAGCAGTACTTC
TRBJ2-1 | TRBD2 | . | TRBV24-1 | CATQRERAPYNEQFF | TGTGCCACCCAGCGGGAGCGGGCGCCCTACAATGAGCAGTTCTTC
TRBJ2-7 | TRBD2 | . | TRBV3-1 | CASGGDTYEQYF | TGTGCCTCCGGGGGGGACACCTACGAGCAGTACTTC
TRBJ2-5 | TRBD2 | . | TRBV20-1 | CSARGGEGQETQYF | TGCAGTGCTAGGGGGGGGGAAGGCCAAGAGACCCAGTACTTC
TRBJ2-3 | . | . | TRBV5-1 | CASSGGRGPDTQYF | TGCGCCAGCAGCGGGGGCAGGGGCCCAGATACGCAGTATTTT
TRBJ1-1 | . | . | TRBV4-2 | CASSQDLAGDTEAFF | TGTGCCAGCAGCCAAGATCTAGCGGGGGACACTGAAGCTTTCTTT
TRBJ1-2 | TRBD1 | few | TRBV12-3/TRBV12-4 | CASSIVGQIYGYTF | TGTGCCAGCAGTATAGTGGGACAGATCTATGGCTACACCTTC
TRBJ2-5 | TRBD1 | few | TRBV11-1 | CASSVPDRRETQYF | TGTGCCAGCAGCGTTCCGGACAGGCGTGAGACCCAGTACTTC
TRBJ2-7 | . | few | TRBV5-1 | CASSLFGGHTYEQYF | TGCGCCAGCAGCTTGTTCGGGGGGCATACCTACGAGCAGTACTTC
TRBJ1-1 | . | . | TRBV10-3 | CAIKPGVNTEAFF | TGTGCCATCAAGCCAGGGGTGAACACTGAAGCTTTCTTT
TRBJ2-7 | TRBD1 | many | TRBV6-5 | CASSYPGQGYEQYF | TGTGCCAGCAGTTATCCCGGACAGGGGTACGAGCAGTACTTC
TRBJ2-5 | . | . | TRBV29-1 | CSVARRGGGETQYF | TGCAGCGTTGCACGGCGGGGAGGAGGAGAGACCCAGTACTTC
TRBJ2-1 | TRBD2 | few | TRBV3-1 | CASSQPWSTSGSGWNEQFF | TGTGCCAGCAGCCAACCCTGGTCGACTAGCGGGAGTGGTTGGAATGAGCAGTTCTTC
TRBJ2-1 | . | few | TRBV12-3/TRBV12-4 | CASNPILAGGEQFF | TGTGCCAGCAATCCCATCCTGGCTGGGGGTGAGCAGTTCTTC
TRBJ2-7 | . | many | TRBV28 | CASSAYGGSYEQYF | TGTGCCAGCAGTGCGTACGGGGGCTCCTACGAGCAGTACTTC
TRBJ2-1 | . | few | TRBV7-2 | CASRIGFYNEQFF | TGTGCCAGCAGGATAGGGTTTTACAATGAGCAGTTCTTC
TRBJ1-1 | . | few | TRBV20-1 | CSARDPLNTEAFF | TGCAGTGCTAGAGATCCGTTGAACACTGAAGCTTTCTTT
TRBJ1-2 | . | . | TRBV4-2 | CASSQDARTNYGYTF | TGTGCCAGCAGCCAAGATGCCAGAACTAACTATGGCTACACCTTC
TRBJ2-1 | TRBD2 | . | TRBV9 | CASSPRSGSSYNEQFF | TGTGCCAGCAGCCCCAGAAGCGGGAGCTCCTACAATGAGCAGTTCTTC
TRBJ1-3 | . | . | TRBV29-1 | CSVVRDLSGNTIYF | TGCAGCGTTGTCCGGGACCTCTCTGGAAACACCATATATTTT
TRBJ2-5 | . | few | TRBV6-5 | CASSYSGRSGGRETQYF | TGTGCCAGCAGTTACTCCGGGAGGTCTGGGGGGCGAGAGACCCAGTACTTC
TRBJ2-5 | TRBD1 | few | TRBV20-1 | CSPGQQETQYF | TGCAGCCCGGGACAGCAAGAGACCCAGTACTTC
TRBJ1-5 | TRBD1 | few | TRBV20-1 | CSASRGGANQPQHF | TGCAGTGCTAGTCGAGGGGGCGCGAATCAGCCCCAGCATTTT
TRBJ2-7 | TRBD2 | few | TRBV4-2 | CASSQELAGPRPYF | TGTGCCAGCAGCCAAGAACTAGCGGGGCCCCGGCCGTACTTC
TRBJ1-1 | . | few | TRBV4-1 | CASGDRRDGRAEAFF | TGCGCCAGCGGTGACAGGAGGGATGGTCGCGCTGAAGCTTTCTTT
TRBJ1-2 | . | many | TRBV5-1 | CASSLLSSTYGYTF | TGCGCCAGCAGCTTGTTATCCAGCACCTATGGCTACACCTTC
TRBJ2-1 | TRBD2 | . | TRBV20-1 | CSGLAGLYNEQFF | TGCAGTGGACTAGCGGGACTCTACAATGAGCAGTTCTTC
TRBJ2-5 | . | . | TRBV15 | CATSLKETQYF | TGTGCCACCAGCCTTAAAGAGACCCAGTACTTC
TRBJ2-1 | TRBD2 | few | TRBV20-1 | CSAGRAGTYNEQFF | TGCAGCGCCGGGAGGGCCGGTACCTACAATGAGCAGTTCTTC
TRBJ2-7 | . | . | TRBV29-1 | CSVDVSEGYEQYF | TGCAGCGTTGACGTCAGTGAGGGCTACGAGCAGTACTTC
TRBJ1-1 | . | few | TRBV19 | CASSIPGGARHLNTEAFF | TGTGCCAGTAGTATCCCCGGAGGGGCCCGACATTTGAACACTGAAGCTTTCTTT
TRBJ2-5 | TRBD2 | . | TRBV5-1 | CASSRLAGVRETQYF | TGCGCCAGCAGCAGATTAGCGGGAGTCCGAGAGACCCAGTACTTC
TRBJ1-6 | . | . | TRBV9 | CASSRGPGVGNSPLHF | TGTGCCAGCTCCAGAGGTCCCGGGGTCGGGAATTCACCCCTCCACTTT
TRBJ2-5 | TRBD2 | . | TRBV6-2/TRBV6-3 | CATRAGGPVETQYF | TGTGCCACCCGAGCGGGGGGGCCAGTAGAGACCCAGTACTTC
TRBJ1-1 | . | . | TRBV29-1 | CSVKSRGGGTEAFF | TGCAGCGTCAAAAGTCGGGGCGGGGGGACTGAAGCTTTCTTT
TRBJ1-1 | TRBD1 | many | TRBV5-1 | CASSIDRGEAFF | TGCGCCAGCAGCATTGACAGGGGTGAAGCTTTCTTT
TRBJ2-7 | TRBD1 | . | TRBV5-1 | CASSLGQGADYEQYF | TGCGCCAGCAGCCTTGGACAGGGGGCGGACTACGAGCAGTACTTC
TRBJ1-1 | . | few | TRBV20-1 | CSARDIMGGEAFF | TGCAGTGCTAGGGATATTATGGGCGGTGAAGCTTTCTTT
TRBJ1-1 | . | . | TRBV3-1 | CASSHLDQNTEAFF | TGTGCCAGCAGCCACCTGGACCAGAACACTGAAGCTTTCTTT
TRBJ2-3 | TRBD2 | few | TRBV29-1 | CSAELAVDTQYF | TGCAGCGCCGAACTAGCGGTTGATACGCAGTATTTT